Shown below are 16 T cell receptor beta chains from a single sample sequenced in a study of cytomegalovirus exposure and HLA in healthy donors (dated by TCRdb to between 2016 and 2019). Library preparation used the immunoSEQ multiplex PCR assay. A mixture of 60 forward primers for TCR Vbeta segments and 13 reverse primers for TCR Jbeta segments was used in the multiplex PCR. TCRdb took over this immuneACCESS table, retaining in-frame rearrangements with V and J assigned. Such tables are incomplete; in checked studies, under half of the missing clones stem from an unresolved V gene, and the remainder is unexplained. Within this sample are approximately 150,000 clones, with 73% of them counted one time only. Around 1.6% of the sample is taken by the ten largest. The source material was PBMCs. The receptors were sampled from a woman under 30 in good health and CMV-seronegative.

The V call is TRBV10-1, the J call TRBJ2-7; 9 bases match TRBD1. The CDR3 covers 16 residues. Germline CDR1 and CDR2: WNHNN and SYGVQD (reference sequence). After removal of 7 bases from V and 2 bases from J, the junction contained 12 bases not matched to a gene. Here the CDR3 reads CASKSGTGSPAYEQYV. Here the CDR3 DNA reads TGCGCCAGCAAAAGCGGGACAGGGTCTCCTGCCTACGAGCAGTACGTC.

The rearrangement joins TRBV7-2 to TRBJ1-2; no clear D gene. With 5 bases removed from V and 3 bases from J, the gap between germline ends came to 13 bases. The CDR3 totals 14 residues. The germline gives CDR1 SGHTA, CDR2 FQGNSA. CDR3 loop: CASSLIREDYGYTF. In nucleotides, the CDR3 is TGTGCCAGCAGCCTGATTAGGGAGGACTATGGCTACACCTTC.

The V and J genes are TRBV4-1 and TRBJ2-2, with 9 bases aligning to TRBD2. V lost 0 bases, J lost 3 bases, and 8 bases stayed unmatched. From germline, CDR1 is MGHRA and CDR2 YSYEKL. CDR3 length equals 18 residues. The DNA of the CDR3 is TGCGCCAGCAGCCAAGATCCTGCGGGAGGGGCGGACACCGGGGAGCTGTTTTTT. It codes for CASSQDPAGGADTGELFF.

The V call is TRBV4-3, the J call TRBJ2-1; 8 bases agree with TRBD1. Germline-derived CDR1 and CDR2 are LGHNA and YSLEER. This CDR3 has 15 residues. After removal of 3 bases from V and 3 bases from J, the junction contained 4 bases not matched to a gene. CDR3 nucleotide sequence: TGCGCCAGCAGCCAGGCGGACAGGGACTACAATGAGCAGTTCTTC. Protein product: CASSQADRDYNEQFF.

This sequence joins TRBV19 and TRBJ1-4; no firm D call. Trimming took off 3 bases at V and 8 bases at J, with 16 bases between the two ends. Germline assignment: CDR1 LNHDA and CDR2 SQIVND (reference sequence). The CDR3 runs to 15 residues. The CDR3 sequence is CASSMGTARGEKLFF. The DNA of the CDR3 is TGTGCCAGTAGTATGGGTACAGCTCGAGGGGAAAAACTGTTTTTT. Full variable domain (outside the CDR3, taken from reference TRBV19 and TRBJ1-4): DGGITQSPKYLFRKEGQNVTLSCEQNLNHDAMYWYRQDPGQGLRLIYYSQIVNDFQKGDIAEGYSVSREKKESFPLTVTSAQKNPTAFYLCASSMGTARGEKLFFGSGTQLSVL.

The chain has TRBV4-2 and TRBJ2-1; weak D call: TRBD1 (5 bases). Germline lookup yields CDR1 LGHNA and CDR2 YNFKEQ. V shed 4 bases and J shed 0 bases, with 7 bases lying between them. This CDR3 is built from 14 residues. In DNA form, the CDR3 reads TGTGCCAGCAGCCCTCAGGGCTCCTACAATGAGCAGTTCTTC. Its protein is CASSPQGSYNEQFF.

This chain joins TRBV5-6 and TRBJ1-5; D gene uncertain. V shed 4 bases and J shed 4 bases, with 18 bases lying between them. Germline CDR1 SGHDT, CDR2 YYEEEE. The CDR3 has 16 residues. This CDR3 reads CASSRQSRRLNQPQHF. DNA for the CDR3: TGTGCCAGCAGCCGCCAGAGCAGGAGGTTGAATCAGCCCCAGCATTTT. Complete variable domain (other parts from reference TRBV5-6 and TRBJ1-5): DAGVTQSPTHLIKTRGQQVTLRCSPKSGHDTVSWYQQALGQGPQFIFQYYEEEERQRGNFPDRFSGHQFPNYSSELNVNALLLGDSALYLCASSRQSRRLNQPQHFGDGTRLSIL.

The V and J genes are TRBV4-3 and TRBJ2-1; D remains unclear. V shed 0 bases and J shed 2 bases, with 11 bases lying between them. Germline CDR1 reads LGHNA; CDR2 reads YSLEER. The CDR3 is made up of 16 amino acids. The CDR3 reads CASSQDRAEPYNEQFF. CDR3 bases: TGCGCCAGCAGCCAAGATCGTGCTGAGCCCTACAATGAGCAGTTCTTC.

This chain uses TRBV28 with TRBJ2-2, with 9 bases identical to TRBD1. The germline gives CDR1 MDHEN, CDR2 SYDVKM. The V and J ends lost 10 bases and 7 bases, in that order; junction bases with no gene match: 10. The CDR3 spans 14 residues. The CDR3: CATGTGRFGGELFF. CDR3 nucleotide sequence: TGTGCCACGGGGACAGGGCGATTTGGCGGGGAGCTGTTTTTT.

The rearrangement joins TRBV4-3 to TRBJ2-1; 9 bases match TRBD2. The length of the CDR3 is 17 residues. Germline loops: CDR1 LGHNA, CDR2 YSLEER. With V trimmed by 5 bases and J by 1 base, 9 bases remained unmatched. The CDR3 loop is CASSSSQLAGSYNEQFF. The CDR3, as DNA: TGCGCCAGCAGCTCCTCACAGCTAGCGGGATCCTACAATGAGCAGTTCTTC.

V gene TRBV6-1 combines with J gene TRBJ1-1; 10 bases map to TRBD1. V trimming: 3 bases; J trimming: 5 bases; junction bases outside the gene matches: 3. Germline-derived CDR1 and CDR2 are MNHNS and SASEGT. The CDR3 sequence is 14 residues long. The CDR3 DNA follows: TGTGCCAGCAGTGAGAGGACAGGGGGGACTGAAGCTTTCTTT. Residues: CASSERTGGTEAFF.

V and J are TRBV2 and TRBJ2-7, with D hard to call. With 6 bases removed from V and 3 bases from J, the gap between germline ends came to 12 bases. The CDR3 length is 13 residues. Germline CDR1 is SNHLY and CDR2 is FYNNEI. The CDR3 loop reads CASSPEAYYEQYV. The CDR3 DNA reads as TGTGCCAGCAGCCCGGAAGCCTACTACGAGCAGTACGTC.

By share, this clone counts as medium-sized. The J gene is TRBJ1-1, the V gene TRBV4-1; 11 nucleotides match TRBD1. Germline V gives CDR1 MGHRA, CDR2 YSYEKL. V trimming: 0 bases; J trimming: 5 bases; junction bases outside the gene matches: 5. This CDR3 comprises 16 residues. The CDR3 sequence: CASSQEGTGGKTEAFF. The CDR3 nucleotides read TGCGCCAGCAGCCAAGAGGGGACAGGGGGGAAAACTGAAGCTTTCTTT.

The rearrangement joins TRBV6-5 to TRBJ1-1, with D hard to call. The ends were cut back, 5 bases at V and 0 bases at J, with 7 bases in the middle. The CDR3 contains 13 residues. Looked up from germline, CDR1 is MNHEY and CDR2 is SVGAGI. CDR3 protein: CASSGPLNTEAFF. The CDR3 DNA sequence: TGTGCCAGCAGTGGGCCCTTGAACACTGAAGCTTTCTTT.

The rearrangement links TRBV5-5 to TRBJ2-5; D ambiguous. This CDR3 region has 12 residues. Germline V lookup: CDR1 SGHKS, CDR2 YYEKEE (reference sequence). The V and J ends lost 4 bases and 5 bases respectively, with 9 bases between them. For the CDR3, the DNA is TGTGCCAGCAGCCACGGGTACGAGACCCAGTACTTC. It encodes CASSHGYETQYF.

The CDR3 loop is CASSGNRAGNQPQHF. The CDR3 DNA reads TGTGCCAGTAGTGGTAACAGGGCGGGCAATCAGCCCCAGCATTTT. The chain links TRBV19 to TRBJ1-5, with D possibly matching TRBD1 (6 bases). Trimming removed 5 bases at V and 2 bases at J, with 13 bases between. This CDR3 comprises 15 residues. CDR1 LNHDA and CDR2 SQIVND come from the germline V gene (reference sequence).